The text below deals with one T cell receptor beta chain. What it binds is unknown. This entry belongs to a study of STAT5B mutations in CD4+ large granular lymphocyte leukemia. The assay was run at survey level. Measured with immunoSEQ multiplex PCR; TCRdb has only the in-frame clones, and not every one. The sample comprises tens of thousands of clones, roughly 70% of which are singletons, and roughly 2% rests with the top ten. Points from the study as a whole: CD4-sorted patient repertoires seemed more clonal than healthy CD4+ repertoires. No patients shared main leukemic clonotypes, though roughly 25% appeared at low frequency elsewhere.

The sample taken for sequencing was CD4+ T cells from blood buffy coats. The receptor's source is a human donor in good health.

CDR3 coding DNA: TGTGCCAGCAGCTTAGGCGGGGGGGGTGAGACCCAGTACTTC. Its protein product is CASSLGGGGETQYF. The chain has TRBV7-2 and TRBJ2-5; 9 nucleotides agree with TRBD2. Germline V gene data show CDR1 as SGHTA and CDR2 as FQGNSA. The CDR3 spans 14 residues. V lost 1 base, J lost 5 bases, and 2 bases stayed unmatched.